This T cell receptor (beta chain) was sequenced during a study of blood T cell repertoires in COVID-19. Data came from immunoSEQ multiplex PCR; TCRdb stores just in-frame clones and leaves some out. The sample yields approximately 290,000 clones, about 89% seen once. Seattle researchers signed up patients amid active infection and tracked them longitudinally. With V trimmed by 1 base and J by 2 bases, 5 bases remained unmatched. This CDR3 contains 16 residues. The V gene's germline CDR1 is SGHNT and CDR2 YYREEE (reference sequence). The sequenced sample consisted of peripheral blood. This chain joins TRBV5-4 and TRBJ2-3; 9 bases map to TRBD2. This clonotype originated in a woman aged 25 to 45 with COVID-19, enrolled during active disease. The CDR3 nucleotides read TGTGCCAGCAGCTTGAGACTAGCGGCCGTCACAGATACGCAGTATTTT. This gives the protein CASSLRLAAVTDTQYF.